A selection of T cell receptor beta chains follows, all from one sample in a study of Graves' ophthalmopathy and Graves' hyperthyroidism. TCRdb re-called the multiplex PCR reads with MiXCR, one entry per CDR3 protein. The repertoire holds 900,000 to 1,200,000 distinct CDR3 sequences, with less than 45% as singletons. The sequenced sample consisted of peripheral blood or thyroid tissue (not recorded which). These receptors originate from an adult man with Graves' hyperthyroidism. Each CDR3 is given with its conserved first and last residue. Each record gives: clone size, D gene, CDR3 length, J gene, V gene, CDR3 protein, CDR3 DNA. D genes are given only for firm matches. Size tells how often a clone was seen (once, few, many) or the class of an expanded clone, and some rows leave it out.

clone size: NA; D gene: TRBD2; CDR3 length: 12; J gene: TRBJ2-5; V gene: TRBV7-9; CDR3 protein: CASGEGQEAQYF; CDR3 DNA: TGTGCCAGCGGGGAGGGGCAAGAGGCCCAGTACTTC
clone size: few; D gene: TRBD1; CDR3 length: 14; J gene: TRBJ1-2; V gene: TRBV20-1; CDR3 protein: CSASPRQGNYGYTF; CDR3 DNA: TGCAGTGCTAGTCCCCGACAGGGCAACTATGGCTACACCTTC
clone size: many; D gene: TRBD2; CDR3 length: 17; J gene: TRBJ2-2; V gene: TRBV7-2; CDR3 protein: CASSKLAGGVNTGELFF; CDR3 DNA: TGTGCCAGCAGCAAACTAGCGGGAGGAGTAAACACCGGGGAGCTGTTTTTT
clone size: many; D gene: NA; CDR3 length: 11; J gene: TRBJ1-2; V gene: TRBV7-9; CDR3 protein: CASSLPLGYTF; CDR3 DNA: TGTGCCAGCAGCCTCCCCCTTGGCTACACCTTC
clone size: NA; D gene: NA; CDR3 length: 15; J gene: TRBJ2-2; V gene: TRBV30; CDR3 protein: CAWRGGVRNTGELFF; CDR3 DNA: TGTGCCTGGAGGGGTGGTGTTAGGAACACCGGGGAGCTGTTTTTT
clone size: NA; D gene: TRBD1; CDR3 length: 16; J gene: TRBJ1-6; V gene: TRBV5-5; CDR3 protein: CASSFNSGQGNSPLHF; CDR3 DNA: TGTGCCAGCAGCTTTAATTCTGGACAGGGGAATTCACCCCTCCACTTT
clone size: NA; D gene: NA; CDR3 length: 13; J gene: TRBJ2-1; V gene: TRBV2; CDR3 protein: CASSEASYNEQFF; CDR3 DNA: TGTGCCAGCAGTGAAGCATCATACAATGAGCAGTTCTTC
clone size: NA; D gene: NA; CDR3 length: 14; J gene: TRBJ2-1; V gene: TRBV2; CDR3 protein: CASGTFTSLREQFF; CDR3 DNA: TGTGCCAGCGGGACTTTTACTAGTCTTCGCGAGCAGTTCTTC
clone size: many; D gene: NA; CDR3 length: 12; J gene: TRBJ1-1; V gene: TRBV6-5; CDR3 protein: CASSQNQVEAFF; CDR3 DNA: TGTGCCAGCAGTCAAAACCAAGTTGAAGCTTTCTTT
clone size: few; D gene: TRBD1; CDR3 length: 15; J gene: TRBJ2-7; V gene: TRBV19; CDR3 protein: CASSAGQGAVYEQYF; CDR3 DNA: TGTGCCAGTAGTGCCGGACAGGGGGCTGTCTACGAGCAGTACTTC
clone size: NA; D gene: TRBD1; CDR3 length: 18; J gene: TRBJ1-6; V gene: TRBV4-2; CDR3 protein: CASSQEARWTGGNSPLHF; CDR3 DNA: TGTGCCAGCAGCCAAGAGGCCCGTTGGACAGGGGGAAATTCACCCCTCCACTTT
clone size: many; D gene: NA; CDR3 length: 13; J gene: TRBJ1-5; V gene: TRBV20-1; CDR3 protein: CSAPQGGSQPQHF; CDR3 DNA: TGCAGTGCACCTCAAGGGGGATCTCAGCCCCAGCATTTT
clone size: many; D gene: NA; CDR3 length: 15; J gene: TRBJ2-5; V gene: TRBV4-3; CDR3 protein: CASSQGSGVRETQYF; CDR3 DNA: TGCGCCAGCAGCCAAGGGTCGGGAGTAAGAGAGACCCAGTACTTC
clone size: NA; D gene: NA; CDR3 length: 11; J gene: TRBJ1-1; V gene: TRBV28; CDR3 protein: CASTGPTEAFF; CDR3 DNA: TGTGCCAGCACGGGTCCCACTGAAGCTTTCTTT
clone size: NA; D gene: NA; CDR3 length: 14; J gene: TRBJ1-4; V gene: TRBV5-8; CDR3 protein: CASSAGRVNEKLFF; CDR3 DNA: TGTGCCAGCAGCGCGGGACGGGTAAATGAAAAACTGTTTTTT
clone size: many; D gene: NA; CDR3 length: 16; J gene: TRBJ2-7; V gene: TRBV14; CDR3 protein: CASSPHYGQTSIGQYF; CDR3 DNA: TGTGCCAGCAGCCCACATTACGGGCAAACAAGTATCGGGCAGTACTTC
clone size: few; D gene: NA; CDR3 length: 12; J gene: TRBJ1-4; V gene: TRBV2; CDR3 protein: CASRVGDEKLFF; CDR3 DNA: TGTGCCAGCAGGGTTGGGGATGAAAAACTGTTTTTT
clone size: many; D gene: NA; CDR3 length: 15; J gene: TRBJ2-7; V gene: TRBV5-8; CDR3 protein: CAATIGRGVVDEQYF; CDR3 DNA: TGTGCCGCAACGATTGGGCGCGGGGTCGTCGACGAGCAGTACTTC
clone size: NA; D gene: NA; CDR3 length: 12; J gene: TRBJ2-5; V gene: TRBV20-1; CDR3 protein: CSAAGANQPQYF; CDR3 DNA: TGCAGTGCCGCCGGGGCCAATCAGCCCCAGTACTTC
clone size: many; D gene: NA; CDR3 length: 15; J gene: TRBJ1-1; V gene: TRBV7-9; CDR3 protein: CASSLLRQMNTEAFF; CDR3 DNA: TGTGCCAGCAGCTTATTACGGCAGATGAACACTGAAGCTTTCTTT
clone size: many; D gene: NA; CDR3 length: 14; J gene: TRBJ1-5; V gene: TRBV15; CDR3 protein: CATSSSDRDQPQHF; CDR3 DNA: TGTGCCACCAGCTCGTCGGACCGGGATCAGCCCCAGCATTTT
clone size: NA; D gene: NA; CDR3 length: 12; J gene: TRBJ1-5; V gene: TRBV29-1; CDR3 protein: CSLAGRGQPQHF; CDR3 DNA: TGCAGCTTAGCAGGGCGGGGGCAGCCCCAGCATTTT
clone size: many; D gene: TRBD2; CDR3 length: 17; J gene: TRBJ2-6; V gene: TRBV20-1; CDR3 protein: CSARGGRDGSGANVLTF; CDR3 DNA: TGCAGTGCACGGGGGGGCAGGGATGGGTCTGGGGCCAACGTCCTGACTTTC
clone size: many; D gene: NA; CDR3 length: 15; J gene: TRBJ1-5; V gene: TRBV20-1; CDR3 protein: CSARVPVGRVEPQHF; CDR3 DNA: TGCAGTGCTAGAGTCCCCGTAGGCAGGGTTGAGCCCCAGCATTTT
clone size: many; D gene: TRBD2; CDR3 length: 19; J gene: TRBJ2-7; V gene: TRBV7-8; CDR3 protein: CASSRTRLAGVGGSYEQYF; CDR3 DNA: TGTGCCAGCAGCCGAACCCGACTAGCGGGAGTCGGGGGCTCCTACGAGCAGTACTTC
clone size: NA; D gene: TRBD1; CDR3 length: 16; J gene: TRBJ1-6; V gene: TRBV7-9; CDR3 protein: CASSLETNTGDSPLHF; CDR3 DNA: TGTGCCAGCAGCTTAGAGACGAATACAGGGGATTCACCCCTCCACTTT
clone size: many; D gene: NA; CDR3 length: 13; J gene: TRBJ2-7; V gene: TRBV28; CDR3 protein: CASSLVNSYEQYF; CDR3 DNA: TGTGCCAGCAGTTTAGTCAACTCCTACGAGCAGTACTTC
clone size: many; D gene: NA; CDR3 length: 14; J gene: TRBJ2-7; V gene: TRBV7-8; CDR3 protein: CASSLQGWSYEQYF; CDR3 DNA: TGTGCCAGCAGCTTACAGGGCTGGAGCTACGAGCAGTACTTC
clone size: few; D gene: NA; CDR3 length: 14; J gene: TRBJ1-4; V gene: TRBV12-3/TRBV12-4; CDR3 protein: CASTHGATNEKLFF; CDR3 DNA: TGTGCCAGCACTCACGGTGCAACTAATGAAAAACTGTTTTTT
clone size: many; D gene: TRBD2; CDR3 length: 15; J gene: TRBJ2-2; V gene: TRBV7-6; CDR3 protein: CASSPSGSNTGELFF; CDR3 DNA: TGTGCCAGCAGCCCTAGCGGTTCGAACACCGGGGAGCTGTTTTTT
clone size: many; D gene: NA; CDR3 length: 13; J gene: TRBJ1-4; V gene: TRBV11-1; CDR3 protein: CASSFRRGEKLFF; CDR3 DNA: TGTGCCAGCAGCTTCCGTCGGGGTGAAAAACTGTTTTTT
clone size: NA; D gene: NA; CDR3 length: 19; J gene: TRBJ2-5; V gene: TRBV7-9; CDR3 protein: CASSLFPDNPPRGQETQYF; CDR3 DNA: TGTGCCAGCAGCTTATTCCCGGACAATCCCCCAAGAGGCCAAGAGACCCAGTACTTC
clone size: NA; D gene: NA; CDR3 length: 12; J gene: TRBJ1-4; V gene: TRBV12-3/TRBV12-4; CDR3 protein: CATRRGSEKLFF; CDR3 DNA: TGTGCCACTCGCAGGGGATCTGAAAAACTGTTTTTT
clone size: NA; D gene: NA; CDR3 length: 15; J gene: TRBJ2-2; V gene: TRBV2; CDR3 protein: CASSDVGPDTGELFF; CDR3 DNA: TGTGCCAGCAGTGATGTGGGGCCAGACACCGGGGAGCTGTTTTTT
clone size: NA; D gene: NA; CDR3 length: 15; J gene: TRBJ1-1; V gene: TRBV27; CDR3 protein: CASSPRPNSFTEAFF; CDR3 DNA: TGTGCCAGCAGTCCCCGACCGAACTCCTTCACTGAAGCTTTCTTT
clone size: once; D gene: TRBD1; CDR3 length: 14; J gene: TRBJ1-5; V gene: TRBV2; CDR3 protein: CASSERDRGEPQHF; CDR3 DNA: TGTGCCAGCAGTGAACGGGACAGGGGTGAGCCCCAGCATTTT
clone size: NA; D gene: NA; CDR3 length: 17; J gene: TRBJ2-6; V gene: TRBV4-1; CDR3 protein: CASSQSSGPSGANVLTF; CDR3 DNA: TGCGCCAGCAGCCAAAGTTCGGGGCCCTCTGGGGCCAACGTCCTGACTTTC
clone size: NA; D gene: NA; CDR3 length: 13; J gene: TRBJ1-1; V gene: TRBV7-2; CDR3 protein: CASSRGGQTEAFF; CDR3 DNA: TGTGCCAGCAGCCGGGGGGGGCAGACTGAAGCTTTCTTT
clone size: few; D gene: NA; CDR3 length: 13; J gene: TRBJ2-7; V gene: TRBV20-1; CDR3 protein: CSVTEDISNEQYF; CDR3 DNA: TGCAGTGTGACGGAGGATATTAGCAACGAGCAGTACTTC
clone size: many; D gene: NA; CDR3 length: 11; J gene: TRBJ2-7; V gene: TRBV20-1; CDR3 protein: CSARQGGEQYF; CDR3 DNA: TGCAGTGCTCGACAGGGAGGGGAGCAGTACTTC
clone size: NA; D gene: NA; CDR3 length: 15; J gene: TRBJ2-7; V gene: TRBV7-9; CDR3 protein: CASSLFEGVEYEQYF; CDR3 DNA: TGTGCCAGCAGCTTATTTGAAGGGGTCGAATACGAGCAGTACTTC
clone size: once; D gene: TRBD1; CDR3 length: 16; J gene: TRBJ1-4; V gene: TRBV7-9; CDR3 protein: CASSLWTGDPNEKLFF; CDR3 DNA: TGTGCCAGCAGCCTATGGACAGGGGATCCGAATGAAAAACTGTTTTTT
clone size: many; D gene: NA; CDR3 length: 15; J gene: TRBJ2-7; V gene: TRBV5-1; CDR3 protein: CASSIRALSSYEQYF; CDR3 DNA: TGCGCCAGCAGCATCAGGGCGCTGAGCTCCTACGAGCAGTACTTC
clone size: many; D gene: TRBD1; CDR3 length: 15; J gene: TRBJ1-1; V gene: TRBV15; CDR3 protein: CATSRPDGTGALRVF; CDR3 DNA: TGTGCCACCAGCAGACCGGACGGGACAGGGGCCCTTCGGGTCTTT
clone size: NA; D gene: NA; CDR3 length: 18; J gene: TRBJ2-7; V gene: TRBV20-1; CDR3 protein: CSARHPVVRRDSFSEQYF; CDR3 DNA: TGCAGTGCTAGACACCCCGTAGTTAGAAGGGACTCTTTCTCCGAGCAGTACTTC
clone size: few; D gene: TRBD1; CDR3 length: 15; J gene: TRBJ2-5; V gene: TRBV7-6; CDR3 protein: CASSSGQGRGETQYF; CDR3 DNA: TGTGCCAGCAGCTCCGGACAGGGCAGGGGAGAGACCCAGTACTTC
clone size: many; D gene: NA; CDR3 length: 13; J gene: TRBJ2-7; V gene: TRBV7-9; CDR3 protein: CASSDNRAHEQYF; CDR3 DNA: TGTGCCAGCAGCGACAACAGGGCCCACGAGCAGTACTTC
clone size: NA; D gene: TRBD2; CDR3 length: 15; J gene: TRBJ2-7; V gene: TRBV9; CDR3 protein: CASSVQAGGPYEQYF; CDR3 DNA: TGTGCCAGCAGCGTCCAAGCGGGGGGCCCCTACGAGCAGTACTTC
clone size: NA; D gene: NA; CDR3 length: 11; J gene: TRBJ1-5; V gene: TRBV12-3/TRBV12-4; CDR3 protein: CASRYAETQHF; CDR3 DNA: TGTGCCAGCAGATACGCAGAGACCCAGCATTTT
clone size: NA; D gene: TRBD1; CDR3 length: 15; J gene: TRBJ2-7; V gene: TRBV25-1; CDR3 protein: CASSQGTVGSYEQYF; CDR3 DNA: TGTGCCAGCAGCCAAGGGACAGTCGGCTCCTACGAGCAGTACTTC
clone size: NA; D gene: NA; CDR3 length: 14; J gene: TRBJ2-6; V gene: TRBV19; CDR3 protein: CASSIRLRANVLTF; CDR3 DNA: TGTGCCAGTAGTATTCGTCTCCGGGCTAACGTCCTGACTTTC
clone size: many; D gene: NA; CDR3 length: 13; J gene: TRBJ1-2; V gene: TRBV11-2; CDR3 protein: CASSFRRGYGYTF; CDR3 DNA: TGTGCCAGCAGCTTCCGAAGGGGCTATGGCTACACCTTC
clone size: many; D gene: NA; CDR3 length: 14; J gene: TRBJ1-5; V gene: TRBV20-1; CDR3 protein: CSASNTVSNQPQHF; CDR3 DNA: TGCAGTGCTAGCAACACGGTGAGCAATCAGCCCCAGCATTTT